This TCR beta chain was sequenced for a study of CD8 T cells in Susac syndrome. The CDR3 is made up of 17 amino acids. The germline V gene has CDR1 SGHNT and CDR2 YYREEE (reference sequence). V lost 0 bases to trimming and J lost 1 base, with 13 bases between them. RNA, at about 0.5 to 1 ug, was reverse transcribed with random hexamers. Each CDR3 protein is one row after TCRdb ran MiXCR on the immunoSEQ multiplex PCR reads. The sample yields around 81,000 distinct CDR3 sequences, around 94% seen once. This receptor was identified in a human donor with Susac syndrome. This chain connects TRBV5-4 to TRBJ2-2; no clear D gene. Sequenced input: CD8+ T cells from PBMCs. The CDR3 loop reads CASSLVLRSGNTGELFF. The CDR3 DNA sequence: TGTGCCAGCAGCTTGGTACTACGGTCCGGGAACACCGGGGAGCTGTTTTTT.